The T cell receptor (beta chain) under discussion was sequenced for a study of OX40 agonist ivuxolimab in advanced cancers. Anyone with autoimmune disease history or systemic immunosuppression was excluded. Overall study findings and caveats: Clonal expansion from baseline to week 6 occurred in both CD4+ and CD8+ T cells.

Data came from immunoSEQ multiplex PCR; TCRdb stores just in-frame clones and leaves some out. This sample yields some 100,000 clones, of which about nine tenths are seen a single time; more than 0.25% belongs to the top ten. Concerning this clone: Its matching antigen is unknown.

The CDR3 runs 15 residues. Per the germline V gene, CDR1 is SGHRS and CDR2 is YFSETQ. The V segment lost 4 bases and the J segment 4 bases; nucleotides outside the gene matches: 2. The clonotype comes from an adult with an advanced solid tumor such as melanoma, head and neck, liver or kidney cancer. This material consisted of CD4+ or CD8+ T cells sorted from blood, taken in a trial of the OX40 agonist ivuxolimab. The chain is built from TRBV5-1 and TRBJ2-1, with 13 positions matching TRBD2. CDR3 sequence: CASSQTSGGYNEQFF. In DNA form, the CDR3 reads TGCGCCAGCAGCCAGACTAGCGGGGGGTACAATGAGCAGTTCTTC.